Listed here are 22 T cell receptor beta chains from one sample, sequenced in a study of blood T cell repertoires in COVID-19. Generated by immunoSEQ multiplex PCR, the TCRdb table keeps only in-frame clones and is missing some. The sample holds 350,000 to 500,000 clones, over 75% seen once. The sequenced sample was PBMCs or T cells enriched from blood (not recorded which). The receptors here all came from a woman between 18 and 29 years old who had been exposed to COVID-19.

The chain uses TRBV29-1 and TRBJ1-1; a possible D gene is TRBD1 (6 bases). This CDR3 comprises 12 residues. The V and J ends lost 6 bases and 0 bases respectively, with 8 bases between them. Germline CDR1 SQVTM, CDR2 ANQGSEA. The CDR3 DNA reads TGCAGCGTACGACAGGTGAACACTGAAGCTTTCTTT. Translation: CSVRQVNTEAFF.

This chain links TRBV4-1 with TRBJ2-1; TRBD2 matches 9 bases. V dropped 0 bases and J dropped 3; count of bases not matched to a gene: 9. The CDR3 is 18 amino acids. The germline gives CDR1 MGHRA, CDR2 YSYEKL. The CDR3 region is CASSQEGLAGSFYNEQFF. The DNA for the CDR3 is TGCGCCAGCAGCCAAGAGGGGCTAGCGGGGAGCTTCTACAATGAGCAGTTCTTC.

The chain employs TRBV12-3 or TRBV12-4 and TRBJ1-1; no clear D. The CDR3 is 11 amino acids. Trimming pared 2 bases from V and 7 bases from J, leaving 5 bases between. The CDR3 sequence: CASSLRVEAFF. The CDR3 DNA follows: TGTGCCAGCAGTTTACGGGTTGAAGCTTTCTTT.

This clone showed up just once. The genes are TRBV6-5 and TRBJ1-2; a possible D gene is TRBD1 (5 bases). Germline-derived CDR1 and CDR2 are MNHEY and SVGAGI. The CDR3 runs 15 residues. Trimming shortened V by 6 bases and J by 0 bases, and 14 bases separated the two germline ends. The chain's CDR3 is CASRLDSSANYGYTF. The CDR3 coding sequence is TGTGCCAGCAGGCTCGACAGTTCCGCTAACTATGGCTACACCTTC.

The chain is built from TRBV7-3 and TRBJ1-1; 9 bases map to TRBD1. This CDR3 has 14 residues. Germline trimming cut 5 bases from V and 2 bases from J; bases unmatched to any gene: 3. Germline values: CDR1 SGHTA, CDR2 FQGTGA. The CDR3 is CASSRTGENTEAFF. The CDR3 nucleotides are TGTGCCAGCAGCCGGACAGGGGAAAACACTGAAGCTTTCTTT.

The chain couples TRBV6-5 to TRBJ2-7; 12 positions match TRBD2. With 4 bases clipped from V and 6 bases from J, the junction kept 4 bases outside the gene matches. Germline CDR1 and CDR2: MNHEY and SVGAGI. The CDR3 runs 14 residues. CDR3 sequence reads: CASSSTSGRGEQYF. The CDR3, as DNA: TGTGCCAGCAGTTCGACTAGCGGGAGAGGCGAGCAGTACTTC.

This CDR3 is CASSMDGGPYGYTF. The CDR3, as DNA: TGTGCCAGTAGTATGGACGGGGGGCCGTATGGCTACACCTTC. The genes are TRBV19 and TRBJ1-2; a possible D gene is TRBD1 (6 bases). Between the trimmed V and J ends, which lost 3 bases and 5 bases, there was a span of 13 bases. The CDR3 spans 14 residues. From germline, CDR1 is LNHDA and CDR2 SQIVND (reference sequence).

This clone occurred once. This sequence joins TRBV5-4 and TRBJ2-1; no definite D call. V lost 2 bases and J 7 bases, leaving 10 bases between the germline ends. The CDR3 consists of 13 residues. CDR1 and CDR2 (germline): SGHNT, YYREEE (reference sequence). The CDR3 DNA follows: TGTGCCAGCAGCTTCGAGATGAGGAATGAGCAGTTCTTC. Encoded protein: CASSFEMRNEQFF.

This clone was detected only a few times. This chain uses TRBV4-1 with TRBJ1-1, with 8 bases that match TRBD1. Germline V gives CDR1 MGHRA, CDR2 YSYEKL. The J segment lost 1 base and the V segment lost 3 bases, leaving 7 bases of the junction unmatched. This CDR3 region has 16 residues. As DNA, the CDR3 is TGCGCCAGCAGCCATGCCTCCGGGACAGGGAACACTGAAGCTTTCTTT. It codes for CASSHASGTGNTEAFF.

This clone was seen only once. The chain uses TRBV28 and TRBJ2-1, with TRBD2 as a possible D gene (6 bases). Trimming stripped 1 base from V and 14 bases from J, with 12 bases between. Per the germline V gene, CDR1 is MDHEN and CDR2 is SYDVKM. This CDR3 region has 12 residues. The CDR3 nucleotides are TGTGCCAGCAGTTTATCGGCTAGCGAAAAGTTCTTC. The encoded protein is CASSLSASEKFF.

The CDR3 region has the DNA TGTGCCAGCAGCGGGGGACAGGGGGCGCGTGATACGCAGTATTTT. Translated: CASSGGQGARDTQYF. The V and J genes are TRBV7-2 and TRBJ2-3; TRBD1 matches 12 bases. CDR1 is SGHTA and CDR2 is FQGNSA in the germline V gene. The trim removed 5 bases at V and 6 bases at J, leaving 6 bases unmatched. This CDR3 is 15 amino acids long.

The CDR3 is CASSPVPGQGLQLFF. The CDR3 nucleotides are TGTGCCAGCAGCCCCGTCCCGGGACAGGGTTTACAACTGTTTTTT. J is TRBJ1-4 and V is TRBV14, with 9 bases lining up with TRBD1. This CDR3 has 15 amino acids. V was clipped by 4 bases and J by 12 bases; unmatched bases: 12. Germline V gene sequence: CDR1 SGHDN, CDR2 FVKESK.

The V call is TRBV19, the J call TRBJ2-4; perhaps TRBD2 as D (7 bases). The germline V gene encodes CDR1 LNHDA and CDR2 SQIVND (reference sequence). CDR3 length: 19 amino acids. Trimming pared 0 bases from V and 0 bases from J, leaving 18 bases between. CDR3 amino acids: CASSIERGNREGAKNIQYF. DNA for the CDR3: TGTGCCAGTAGTATAGAAAGGGGGAACAGGGAGGGAGCCAAAAACATTCAGTACTTC.

This clone is a singleton in its sample. J is TRBJ1-2 and V is TRBV5-4, with D perhaps matching TRBD1 (5 bases). V was pared by 1 base and J by 2 bases, with 9 bases between. CDR1 is SGHNT, CDR2 YYREEE, per germline (reference sequence). The CDR3 extends over 14 amino acids. The chain's CDR3 is CASSLPGLNYGYTF. CDR3 DNA sequence: TGTGCCAGCAGCTTGCCAGGGTTAAACTATGGCTACACCTTC.

Concerning this clone itself: Other DNA sequences in the same sample also yield this CDR3. The chain employs TRBV7-2 and TRBJ1-1, with D uncertain. Per the germline V gene, CDR1 is SGHTA and CDR2 is FQGNSA. Trimming stripped 1 base from V and 1 base from J, with 7 bases between. The CDR3 has 14 amino acids. CDR3 sequence reads: CASSLGGGNTEAFF. The CDR3 nucleotides read TGTGCCAGCAGCTTAGGGGGAGGGAACACTGAAGCTTTCTTT.

The gene calls are TRBV6-2 or TRBV6-3 and TRBJ2-1; TRBD2 agrees at 11 bases. This CDR3 spans 16 amino acids. Unmatched junction bases numbered 6, after V lost 6 bases and J lost 2 bases. The germline gives CDR1 MNHEY, CDR2 SVGEGT. The CDR3 sequence is CASSSSGGLTYNEQFF. Written as DNA, the CDR3 is TGTGCCAGCAGCTCTAGCGGGGGGCTAACCTACAATGAGCAGTTCTTC.

The V call is TRBV5-1, the J call TRBJ2-7; 7 bases are shared with TRBD1. The CDR3 covers 15 residues. The V gene end was trimmed by 4 bases and the J gene end by 0 bases; junction bases not matched to a gene: 7. Germline loops: CDR1 SGHRS, CDR2 YFSETQ. CDR3 in DNA: TGCGCCAGCAGCCCAATTACAGGGGCCTCCTACGAGCAGTACTTC. Amino acid sequence: CASSPITGASYEQYF.

The chain combines TRBV12-3 or TRBV12-4 with TRBJ2-5; TRBD2 might be the D (5 bases). Trimming took 7 bases from V and 5 from J, leaving 14 bases between them. The CDR3 loop spans 13 amino acids. CDR3 protein: CASKAGGYETQYF. As DNA, the CDR3 is TGTGCCAGCAAGGCAGGCGGGTATGAGACCCAGTACTTC.

This sequence joins TRBV4-2 and TRBJ1-2, with 8 bases aligning to TRBD1. Unmatched junction bases numbered 7, after V lost 0 bases and J lost 7 bases. CDR1 is LGHNA, CDR2 YNFKEQ, per germline. The CDR3 is 15 amino acids. The CDR3 bases are TGTGCCAGCAGCCAAGATTCCCAGGGGGCGCTTGGCTACACCTTC. The encoded protein is CASSQDSQGALGYTF.

The genes are TRBV28 and TRBJ2-7, with unresolved D. Germline-derived CDR1 and CDR2 are MDHEN and SYDVKM. There are 13 residues in the CDR3. V dropped 3 bases and J dropped 2 bases, with 8 bases sitting between them. CDR3 residues: CASSFSLTYEQYF. DNA of the CDR3: TGTGCCAGCAGTTTCTCACTGACCTACGAGCAGTACTTC.

The chain has TRBV10-3 and TRBJ2-7; 9 bases fit TRBD1. Germline-derived CDR1 and CDR2 are ENHRY and SYGVKD. The CDR3 covers 13 residues. After removal of 6 bases from V and 4 bases from J, the junction contained 4 bases not matched to a gene. The CDR3 nucleotides are TGTGCCATCAGCCGACAGGGGGGATACGAGCAGTACTTC. Its translation: CAISRQGGYEQYF.

The V gene is TRBV28, the J gene TRBJ1-2; a possible D gene is TRBD1 (6 bases). Looked up from germline, CDR1 is MDHEN and CDR2 is SYDVKM. CDR3 length: 15 residues. Deletions cut 7 bases from V and 2 bases from J, with 17 bases between. This CDR3 is CASTLTGQPNYGYTF. In DNA, the CDR3 is TGTGCCAGCACCCTTACAGGACAGCCCAACTATGGCTACACCTTC.